The 12 T cell receptor beta chains below were found in one sample sequenced in a study of glioma-infiltrating T cells. The iRepertoire nested amplicon-rescue multiplex PCR amplified TCR alpha and beta CDR3s from RNA. TCRdb reprocessed the multiplex PCR reads with MiXCR, giving one entry per CDR3 protein. The sample contains roughly 120,000 distinct CDR3 sequences, less than 30% of which appear only once. Sample: glioma tissue, nonneoplastic brain tissue, or PBMCs (not recorded which). The receptor source for this set is a human donor with low-grade glioma or glioblastoma, undergoing nonglioma brain surgery, or in good health (not recorded which).

This clonotype was picked up many times. V gene TRBV18 combines with J gene TRBJ1-1, with a tentative D call TRBD1 (6 bases). This CDR3 contains 14 residues. Germline assignment: CDR1 KGHSH and CDR2 LQKENI. Trimming cost V 3 bases and J 0 bases, with 8 bases left between them. The CDR3 region is CASSPRQVNTEAFF. Here the CDR3 DNA reads TGTGCCAGCTCACCCCGACAGGTGAACACTGAAGCTTTCTTT.

This clonotype occurred many times. Mismatch with germline at one junction end may stem from a read error. The gene calls are TRBV27 and TRBJ2-1, with 8 bases fitting TRBD1. The CDR3 spans 15 residues. Germline V lookup: CDR1 MNHEY, CDR2 SMNVEV (reference sequence). The DNA for the CDR3 is TGTGCCAGCAATTTAGGGACAGGAGTTTACAATGAGCAGTTCTTC. This gives the protein CASNLGTGVYNEQFF.

This clonotype has ten or more counts. CDR3 DNA: TGTGCCAGCAGTGATAACAATGAGCAGTTCTTC. This gives the protein CASSDNNEQFF. The chain employs TRBV2 and TRBJ2-1; no definite D call. Germline CDR1 and CDR2: SNHLY and FYNNEI. The germline V and J ends were trimmed by 3 bases and 5 bases, with 2 bases remaining between them. This CDR3 comprises 11 residues.

This clonotype was observed a single time. The V and J genes are TRBV7-3 and TRBJ1-5; no clear D gene. Germline CDR1 reads SGHTA; CDR2 reads FQGTGA. The CDR3 is 13 residues long. In nucleotides, the CDR3 is TGTGTTAGCAGCTTGACCGTCAATCAGCCCCAGCATTTT. It is translated as CVSSLTVNQPQHF.

This clonotype was detected many times. The rearrangement uses TRBV2 and TRBJ1-3, with 7 bases that match TRBD1. This CDR3 is 15 amino acids long. Germline trimming cut 6 bases from V and 2 bases from J; bases unmatched to any gene: 7. Germline loops: CDR1 SNHLY, CDR2 FYNNEI. The CDR3 region has the DNA TGTGCCAGCAGGACGTCGACAGGGACTGGAAACACCATATATTTT. Translated: CASRTSTGTGNTIYF.

To note about this clonotype: A read error may be the cause here, since a much bigger clone is one base away. This chain uses TRBV4-3 with TRBJ2-1; TRBD2 matches at 9 bases. CDR1 is LGHNA, CDR2 YSLEER, per germline. Trimming removed 5 bases from V and 4 bases from J; junction bases left unmatched: 6. The length of the CDR3 is 15 residues. Here the CDR3 reads CASSYRLAGYNEQFF. For the CDR3, the DNA is TGCGCCAGCAGCTACCGCCTAGCGGGGTACAATGAGCAGTTCTTC.

The chain couples TRBV5-1 to TRBJ2-1, with D uncertain. The V end lost 3 bases, the J end lost 0 bases, and 13 bases lay between the germline ends. The CDR3 sequence is 16 residues long. Germline CDR1 reads SGHRS; CDR2 reads YFSETQ. CDR3 residues: CASSSSLLSSYNEQFF. The CDR3 coding sequence is TGCGCCAGCAGCTCCAGCCTCTTAAGCTCCTACAATGAGCAGTTCTTC.

This clonotype was seen at least ten times. J is TRBJ2-3 and V is TRBV14, with TRBD2 as a possible D gene (6 bases). The CDR3 sequence is 13 residues long. Germline-derived CDR1 and CDR2 are SGHDN and FVKESK. V lost 7 bases and J 0 bases, leaving 8 bases between the germline ends. The CDR3 coding sequence is TGTGCCAGCACGGGACTGAGCACAGATACGCAGTATTTT. Residues: CASTGLSTDTQYF.

This clonotype showed up many times. The rearrangement links TRBV20-1 to TRBJ2-7, with D unresolved. This CDR3 comprises 17 residues. Trimming removed 2 bases at V and 3 bases at J, with 23 bases between. Germline lookup yields CDR1 DFQATT and CDR2 SNEGSKA (reference sequence). CDR3 nucleotide sequence: TGCAGTGCTAGACTGTCCCGGGCGGACGAGTTATACTACGAGCAGTACTTC. Residues: CSARLSRADELYYEQYF.

This clonotype was picked up many times. The V gene is TRBV2, the J gene TRBJ2-1; 7 nucleotides match TRBD2. Germline V gene sequence: CDR1 SNHLY, CDR2 FYNNEI. This CDR3 has 14 residues. The J segment lost 6 bases and the V segment lost 7 bases, leaving 9 bases of the junction unmatched. The CDR3 sequence is CASTGSGILNEQFF. The CDR3 region has the DNA TGTGCCAGCACCGGAAGCGGGATCCTCAATGAGCAGTTCTTC.

This clonotype appeared many times. The rearrangement links TRBV18 to TRBJ1-5; D is unresolved. The length of the CDR3 is 16 residues. Germline CDR1 KGHSH, CDR2 LQKENI. Trimming took off 2 bases at V and 0 bases at J, with 11 bases between the two ends. The CDR3 nucleotides are TGTGCCAGCTCACCAACCGACGGGTATAGCAATCAGCCCCAGCATTTT. This encodes CASSPTDGYSNQPQHF.

This clonotype was seen many times. The chain is built from TRBV2 and TRBJ1-5; the D gene is possibly TRBD1 (6 bases). V lost 6 bases and J 7 bases, leaving 16 bases between the germline ends. Germline CDR1 is SNHLY and CDR2 is FYNNEI. The CDR3 has 14 residues. CDR3 coding DNA: TGTGCCAGCAGCGCACAGGGAGCAGAGCAGCCCCAGCATTTT. Translating it yields CASSAQGAEQPQHF.